This entry concerns a single T cell receptor (beta chain). This sample is drawn from a study of blood T cell repertoires in COVID-19. For the study at large: Whether acute or convalescent, the COVID-19 samples came from the United States, Italy and Spain. Nucleic acid was either cDNA or gDNA, and it came from T cells, B-cell-depleted T cells, or PBMCs.

The length of the CDR3 is 14 residues. Germline CDR1 and CDR2: SNHLY and FYNNEI. Trimming removed 6 bases from V and 0 bases from J, with 9 bases in between. Original processing methods: Cell counts per sample came from amplifying reference gene primers. Libraries were prepared by immunoSEQ multiplex PCR; TCRdb keeps only in-frame clonotypes and omits some of them. V, J and clone size were drawn from that table, and D and trimming were deduced from the DNA. The sample includes some 250,000 clones, 86% of them seen just once. Source material: peripheral blood. The receptor's source is a man aged 25 to 40 who had recovered from COVID-19. The V and J genes are TRBV2 and TRBJ1-3; a weak D match, TRBD1 (5 bases). The CDR3 sequence is CASRGPSSGNTIYF. DNA for the CDR3: TGTGCCAGCAGGGGGCCTAGCTCTGGAAACACCATATATTTT.